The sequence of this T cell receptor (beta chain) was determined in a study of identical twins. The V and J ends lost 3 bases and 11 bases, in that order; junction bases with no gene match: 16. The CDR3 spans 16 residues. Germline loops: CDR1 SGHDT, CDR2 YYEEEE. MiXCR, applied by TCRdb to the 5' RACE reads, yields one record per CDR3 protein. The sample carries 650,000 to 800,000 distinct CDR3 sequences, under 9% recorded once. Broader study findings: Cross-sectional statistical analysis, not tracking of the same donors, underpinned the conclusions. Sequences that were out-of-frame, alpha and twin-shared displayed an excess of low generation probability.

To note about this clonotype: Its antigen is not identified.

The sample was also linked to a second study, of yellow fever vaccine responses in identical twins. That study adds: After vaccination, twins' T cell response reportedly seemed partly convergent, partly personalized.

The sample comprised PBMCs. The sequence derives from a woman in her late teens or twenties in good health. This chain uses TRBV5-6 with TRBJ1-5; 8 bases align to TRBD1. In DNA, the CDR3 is TGTGCCAGCAGCTCATTACAGACCGGACAGGGAGGGACCCAGCATTTT. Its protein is CASSSLQTGQGGTQHF. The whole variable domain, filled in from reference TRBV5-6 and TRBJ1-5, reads DAGVTQSPTHLIKTRGQQVTLRCSPKSGHDTVSWYQQALGQGPQFIFQYYEEEERQRGNFPDRFSGHQFPNYSSELNVNALLLGDSALYLCASSSLQTGQGGTQHFGDGTRLSIL.